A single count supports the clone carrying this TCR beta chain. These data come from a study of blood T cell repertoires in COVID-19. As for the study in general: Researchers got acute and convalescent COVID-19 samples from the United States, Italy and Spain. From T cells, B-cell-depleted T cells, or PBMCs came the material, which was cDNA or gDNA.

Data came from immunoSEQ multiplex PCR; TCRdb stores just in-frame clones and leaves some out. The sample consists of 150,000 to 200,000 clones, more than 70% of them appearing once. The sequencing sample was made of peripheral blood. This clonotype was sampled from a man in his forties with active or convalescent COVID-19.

This chain's CDR3 is CASSVGHSPRENGYTF. In nucleotides, the CDR3 is TGTGCCAGCAGCGTAGGTCACAGCCCCCGGGAGAATGGCTACACCTTC. The chain couples TRBV9 to TRBJ1-2; D gene unclear. The germline CDR1 and CDR2 sequences are SGDLS and YYNGEE. This CDR3 has 16 amino acids. Trimming took 0 bases from V and 6 from J, leaving 18 bases between them. Full variable domain (rest looked up from reference TRBV9 and TRBJ1-2): DSGVTQTPKHLITATGQRVTLRCSPRSGDLSVYWYQQSLDQGLQFLIQYYNGEERAKGNILERFSAQQFPDLHSELNLSSLELGDSALYFCASSVGHSPRENGYTFGSGTRLTVV.